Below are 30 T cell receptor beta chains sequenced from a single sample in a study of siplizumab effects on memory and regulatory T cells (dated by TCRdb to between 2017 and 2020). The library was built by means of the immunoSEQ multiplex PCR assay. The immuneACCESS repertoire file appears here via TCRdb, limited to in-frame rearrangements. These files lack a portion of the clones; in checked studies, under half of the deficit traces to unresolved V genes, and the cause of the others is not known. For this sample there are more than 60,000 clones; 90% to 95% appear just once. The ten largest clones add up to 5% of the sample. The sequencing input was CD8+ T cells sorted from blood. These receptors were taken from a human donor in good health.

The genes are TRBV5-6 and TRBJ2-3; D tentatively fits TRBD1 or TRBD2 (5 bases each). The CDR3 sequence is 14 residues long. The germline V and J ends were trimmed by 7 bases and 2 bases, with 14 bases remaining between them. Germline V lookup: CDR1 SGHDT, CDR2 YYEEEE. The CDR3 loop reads CASSFVGTTDTQYF. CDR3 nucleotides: TGTGCCAGCTCCTTTGTAGGGACCACAGATACGCAGTATTTT.

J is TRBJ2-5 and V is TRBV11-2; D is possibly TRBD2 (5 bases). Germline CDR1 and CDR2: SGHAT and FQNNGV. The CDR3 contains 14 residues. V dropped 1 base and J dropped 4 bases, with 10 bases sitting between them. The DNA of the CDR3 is TGTGCCAGCAGCTTAGGGGCAGGAGGAGAGACCCAGTACTTC. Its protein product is CASSLGAGGETQYF.

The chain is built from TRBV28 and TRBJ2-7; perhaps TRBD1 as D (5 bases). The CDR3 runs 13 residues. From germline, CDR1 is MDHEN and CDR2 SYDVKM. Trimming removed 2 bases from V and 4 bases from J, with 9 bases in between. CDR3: CASSLGALYEQYF. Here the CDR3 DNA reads TGTGCCAGCAGTTTAGGGGCCCTGTACGAGCAGTACTTC.

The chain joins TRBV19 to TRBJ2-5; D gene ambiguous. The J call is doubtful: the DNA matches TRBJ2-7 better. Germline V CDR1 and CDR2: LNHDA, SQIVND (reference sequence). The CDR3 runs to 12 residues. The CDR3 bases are TGTGCCAGTAGTATGGGAACCTACGAGCAGTACTTC. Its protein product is CASSMGTYEQYF.

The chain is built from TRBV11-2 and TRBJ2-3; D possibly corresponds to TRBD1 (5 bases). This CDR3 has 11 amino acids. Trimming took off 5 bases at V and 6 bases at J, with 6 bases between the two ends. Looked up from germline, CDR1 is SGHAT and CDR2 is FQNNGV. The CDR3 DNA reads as TGTGCCAGCAGCAAGGGGGATACGCAGTATTTT. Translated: CASSKGDTQYF.

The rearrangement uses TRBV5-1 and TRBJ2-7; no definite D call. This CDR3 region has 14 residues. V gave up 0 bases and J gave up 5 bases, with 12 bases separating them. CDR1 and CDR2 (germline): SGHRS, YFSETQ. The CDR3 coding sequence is TGCGCCAGCAGCTTGGCGAGTACCTTGGACGAGCAGTACTTC. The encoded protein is CASSLASTLDEQYF. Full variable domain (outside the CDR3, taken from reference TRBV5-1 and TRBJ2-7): KAGVTQTPRYLIKTRGQQVTLSCSPISGHRSVSWYQQTPGQGLQFLFEYFSETQRNKGNFPGRFSGRQFSNSRSEMNVSTLELGDSALYLCASSLASTLDEQYFGPGTRLTVT.

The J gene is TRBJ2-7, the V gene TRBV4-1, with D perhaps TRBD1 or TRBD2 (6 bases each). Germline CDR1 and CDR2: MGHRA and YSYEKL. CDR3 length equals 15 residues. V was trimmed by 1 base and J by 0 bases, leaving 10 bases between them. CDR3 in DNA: TGCGCCAGCAGCCAAGGGGGGGACATCTCCTACGAGCAGTACTTC. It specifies CASSQGGDISYEQYF.

CDR3 sequence (DNA): TGTGCCAGCAGCGTAGAGGACGCGTTGGGCGAGCAGTACTTC. It specifies CASSVEDALGEQYF. The V and J genes are TRBV9 and TRBJ2-5; D is ambiguous. The DNA end favors TRBJ2-7, so the J call may be wrong. CDR3 length: 14 amino acids. Germline V gene sequence: CDR1 SGDLS, CDR2 YYNGEE.

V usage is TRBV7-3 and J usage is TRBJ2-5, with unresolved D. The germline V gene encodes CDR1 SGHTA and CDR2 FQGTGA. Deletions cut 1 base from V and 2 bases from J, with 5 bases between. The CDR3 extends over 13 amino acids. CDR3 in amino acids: CASSLMGQETQYF. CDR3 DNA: TGTGCCAGCAGCTTAATGGGGCAAGAGACCCAGTACTTC.

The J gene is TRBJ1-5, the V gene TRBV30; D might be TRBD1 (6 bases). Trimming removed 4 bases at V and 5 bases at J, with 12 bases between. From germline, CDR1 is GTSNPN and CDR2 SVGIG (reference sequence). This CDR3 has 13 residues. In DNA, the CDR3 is TGTGCCTGGAAGGGGGATGGGGATCAGCCCCAGCATTTT. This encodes CAWKGDGDQPQHF.

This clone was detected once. The CDR3 is CAIMGPSGDTQYF. For the CDR3, the DNA is TGTGCCATCATGGGGCCTAGCGGAGATACGCAGTATTTT. The chain has TRBV10-3 and TRBJ2-3, with 7 bases aligning to TRBD2. The ends lost 7 bases at V and 5 bases at J; junction bases unmatched: 6. The germline gives CDR1 ENHRY, CDR2 SYGVKD. CDR3 length: 13 amino acids.

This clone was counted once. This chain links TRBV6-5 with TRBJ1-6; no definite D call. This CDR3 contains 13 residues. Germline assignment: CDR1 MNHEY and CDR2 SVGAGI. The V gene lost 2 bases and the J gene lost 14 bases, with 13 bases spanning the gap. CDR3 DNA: TGTGCCAGCAGTTACGGCTATGGTGGAACCCTCCACTTT. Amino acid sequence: CASSYGYGGTLHF.

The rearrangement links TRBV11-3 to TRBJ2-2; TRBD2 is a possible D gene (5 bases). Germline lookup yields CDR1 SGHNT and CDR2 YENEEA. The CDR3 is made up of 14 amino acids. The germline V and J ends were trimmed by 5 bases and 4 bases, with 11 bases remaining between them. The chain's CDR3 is CASSPRVGTGELFF. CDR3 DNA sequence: TGTGCCAGCAGCCCGCGGGTAGGCACCGGGGAGCTGTTTTTT.

DNA for the CDR3: TGTGCCAGCAGTCACGGGATGGAGCAGTACTTC. Amino acids: CASSHGMEQYF. The genes are TRBV27 and TRBJ2-7, with a possible D match to TRBD2 (5 bases). CDR1 is MNHEY and CDR2 is SMNVEV in the germline V gene (reference sequence). Trimming shortened V by 5 bases and J by 7 bases, and 9 bases separated the two germline ends. This CDR3 contains 11 residues.

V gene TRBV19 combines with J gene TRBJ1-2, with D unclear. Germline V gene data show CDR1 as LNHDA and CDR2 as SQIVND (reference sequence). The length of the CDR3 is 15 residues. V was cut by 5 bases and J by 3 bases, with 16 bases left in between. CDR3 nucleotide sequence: TGTGCCAGTAGTGCCGCGGACGGAGTTTACTATGGCTACACCTTC. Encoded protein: CASSAADGVYYGYTF.

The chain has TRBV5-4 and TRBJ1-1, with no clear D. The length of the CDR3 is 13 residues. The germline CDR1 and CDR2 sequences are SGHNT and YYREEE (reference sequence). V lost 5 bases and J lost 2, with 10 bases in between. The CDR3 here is CASSLWDNTEAFF. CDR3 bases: TGTGCCAGCAGTTTGTGGGATAACACTGAAGCTTTCTTT.

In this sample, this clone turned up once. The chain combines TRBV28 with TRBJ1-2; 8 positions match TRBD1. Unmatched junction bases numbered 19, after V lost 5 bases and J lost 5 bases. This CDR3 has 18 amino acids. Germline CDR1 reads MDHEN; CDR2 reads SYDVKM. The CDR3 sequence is CASSATSQGGIIGYGYTF. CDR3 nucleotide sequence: TGTGCCAGCAGTGCCACCTCACAGGGGGGGATTATAGGGTATGGCTACACCTTC.

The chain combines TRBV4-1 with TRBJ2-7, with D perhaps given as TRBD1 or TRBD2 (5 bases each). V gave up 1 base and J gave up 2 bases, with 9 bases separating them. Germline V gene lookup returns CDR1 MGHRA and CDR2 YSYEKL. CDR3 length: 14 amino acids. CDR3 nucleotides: TGCGCCAGCAGCCAAGTCGGGGCCCCCTACGAGCAGTACTTC. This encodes CASSQVGAPYEQYF.

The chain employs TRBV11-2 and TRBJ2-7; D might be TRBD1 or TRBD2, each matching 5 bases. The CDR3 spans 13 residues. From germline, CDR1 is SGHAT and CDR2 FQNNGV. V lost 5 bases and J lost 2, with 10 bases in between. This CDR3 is CASSPGRAYEQYF. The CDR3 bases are TGTGCCAGCAGCCCGGGACGGGCCTACGAGCAGTACTTC.

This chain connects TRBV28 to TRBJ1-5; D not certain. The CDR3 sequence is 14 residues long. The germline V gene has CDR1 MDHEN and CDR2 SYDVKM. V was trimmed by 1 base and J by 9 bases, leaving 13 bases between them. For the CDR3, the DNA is TGTGCCAGCAGTTTATTCCCACGGTTAGGGCCCCAGCATTTT. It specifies CASSLFPRLGPQHF.

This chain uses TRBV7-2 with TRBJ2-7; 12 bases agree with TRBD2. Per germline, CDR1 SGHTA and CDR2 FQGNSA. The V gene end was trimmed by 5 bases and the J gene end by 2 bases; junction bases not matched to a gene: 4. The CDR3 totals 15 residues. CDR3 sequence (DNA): TGTGCCAGCAGCGACAGACTAGCGGGGGCCTACGAGCAGTACTTC. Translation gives CASSDRLAGAYEQYF. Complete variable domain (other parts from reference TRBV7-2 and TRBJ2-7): GAGVSQSPSNKVTEKGKDVELRCDPISGHTALYWYRQSLGQGLEFLIYFQGNSAPDKSGLPSDRFSAERTGGSVSTLTIQRTQQEDSAVYLCASSDRLAGAYEQYFGPGTRLTVT.

This chain's CDR3 is CASSLAGRRSYGYTF. In nucleotides, the CDR3 is TGTGCCAGCAGCTTGGCCGGGAGACGGAGCTATGGCTACACCTTC. This chain links TRBV5-5 with TRBJ1-2, with no clear D. Trimming cost V 0 bases and J 4 bases, with 13 bases left between them. CDR1 is SGHKS and CDR2 is YYEKEE in the germline V gene (reference sequence). This CDR3 spans 15 amino acids.

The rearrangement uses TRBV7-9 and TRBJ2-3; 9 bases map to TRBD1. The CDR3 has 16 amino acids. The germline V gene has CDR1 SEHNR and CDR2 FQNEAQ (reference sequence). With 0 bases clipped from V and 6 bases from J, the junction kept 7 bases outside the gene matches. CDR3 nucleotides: TGTGCCAGCAGCTTAGCGGGACAGGGTTTGGGTGATACGCAGTATTTT. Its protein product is CASSLAGQGLGDTQYF.

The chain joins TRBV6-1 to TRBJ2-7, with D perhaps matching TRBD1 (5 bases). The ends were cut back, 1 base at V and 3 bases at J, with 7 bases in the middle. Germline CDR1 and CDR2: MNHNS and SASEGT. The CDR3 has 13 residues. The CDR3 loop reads CASSEGGSYEQYF. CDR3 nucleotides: TGTGCCAGCAGTGAAGGGGGCAGCTACGAGCAGTACTTC.

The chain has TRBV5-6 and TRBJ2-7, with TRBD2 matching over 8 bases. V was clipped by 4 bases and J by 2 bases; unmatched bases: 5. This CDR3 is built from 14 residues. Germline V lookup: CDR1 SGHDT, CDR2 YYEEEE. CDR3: CASSPGRGTYEQYF. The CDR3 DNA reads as TGTGCCAGCAGCCCCGGGAGGGGGACCTACGAGCAGTACTTC.

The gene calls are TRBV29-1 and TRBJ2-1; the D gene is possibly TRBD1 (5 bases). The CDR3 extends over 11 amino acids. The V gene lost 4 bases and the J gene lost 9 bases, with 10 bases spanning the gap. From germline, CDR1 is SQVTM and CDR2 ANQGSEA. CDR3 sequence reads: CSVVQGVEQFF. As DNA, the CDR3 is TGCAGCGTTGTTCAAGGGGTTGAGCAGTTCTTC.

The CDR3 DNA is TGTGCCAGCAGTCGACTAGCGGGGGGTTACAATGAGCAGTTCTTC. Protein product: CASSRLAGGYNEQFF. The chain links TRBV2 to TRBJ2-1; 13 bases fit TRBD2. Trimming removed 5 bases from V and 4 bases from J; junction bases left unmatched: 2. There are 15 residues in the CDR3. Germline V CDR1 and CDR2: SNHLY, FYNNEI.

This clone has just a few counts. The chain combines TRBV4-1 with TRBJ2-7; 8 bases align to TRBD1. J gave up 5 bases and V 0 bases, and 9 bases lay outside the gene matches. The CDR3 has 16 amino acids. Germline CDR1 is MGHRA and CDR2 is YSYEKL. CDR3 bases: TGCGCCAGCAGCCAAGACTTCGGCCAGGGGGCAGACGAGCAGTACTTC. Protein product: CASSQDFGQGADEQYF.

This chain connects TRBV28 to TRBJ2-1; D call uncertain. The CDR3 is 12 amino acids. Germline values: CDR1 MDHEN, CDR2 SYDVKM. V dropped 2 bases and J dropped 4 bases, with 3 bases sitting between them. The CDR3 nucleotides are TGTGCCAGCAGTTTAGAATACAATGAGCAGTTCTTC. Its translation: CASSLEYNEQFF.

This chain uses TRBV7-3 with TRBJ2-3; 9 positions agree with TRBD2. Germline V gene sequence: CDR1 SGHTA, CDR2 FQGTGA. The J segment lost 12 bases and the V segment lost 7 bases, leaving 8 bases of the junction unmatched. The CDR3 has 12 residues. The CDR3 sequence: CASTAGGPPQYF. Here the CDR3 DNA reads TGTGCCAGCACGGCGGGGGGGCCGCCCCAGTATTTT.